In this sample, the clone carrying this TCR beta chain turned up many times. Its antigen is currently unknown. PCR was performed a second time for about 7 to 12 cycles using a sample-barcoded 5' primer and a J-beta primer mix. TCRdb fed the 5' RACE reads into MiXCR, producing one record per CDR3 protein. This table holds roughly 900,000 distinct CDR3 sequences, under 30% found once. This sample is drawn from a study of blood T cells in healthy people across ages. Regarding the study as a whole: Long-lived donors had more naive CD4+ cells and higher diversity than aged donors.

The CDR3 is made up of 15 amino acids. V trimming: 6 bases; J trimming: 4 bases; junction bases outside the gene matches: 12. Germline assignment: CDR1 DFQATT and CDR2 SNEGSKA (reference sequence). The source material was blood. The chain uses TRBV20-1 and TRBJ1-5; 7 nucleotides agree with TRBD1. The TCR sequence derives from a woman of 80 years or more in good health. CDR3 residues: CSAATTGKTNQPQHF. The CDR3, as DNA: TGCAGTGCAGCGACGACAGGGAAAACGAATCAGCCCCAGCATTTT.